The T cell receptor (beta chain) under discussion was sequenced for a study of blood T cells in healthy people across ages. Germline assignment: CDR1 MDHEN and CDR2 SYDVKM. The CDR3 spans 12 residues. The V end was cut by 6 bases, the J end by 5 bases, with 10 bases between. In this sample, this clonotype turned up a few times. The second PCR ran about 6 to 12 cycles with a sample-barcoded 5' primer and J-beta primers. Each of the cDNA molecules was tagged by a template-switch adaptor with 12 random nucleotides. Using its own MiXCR run on the 5' RACE reads, TCRdb lists one record per CDR3 protein. The sample consists of about 1.8 million distinct CDR3 sequences, less than 50% of them appearing once.

The material sequenced was blood. This receptor was identified in a middle-aged woman in good health. This chain links TRBV28 with TRBJ1-2; D unresolved. The CDR3 DNA reads as TGTGCCAGCAGCACGTCGGCTTATGGCTACACCTTC. It specifies CASSTSAYGYTF.